The entry below gives a single T cell receptor beta chain sequence along with its context. These data come from a study of technical replicates of blood from several donors. TCRdb's table, derived via immunoSEQ multiplex PCR, lists solely in-frame clones and lacks some. The sample has approximately 79,000 clones; around 97% are singletons. The junction had 16 bases not matched to a gene; V was cut back by 5 bases and J by 7 bases. Germline loops: CDR1 SGHAT, CDR2 FQNNGV. CDR3 size: 16 residues. The chain links TRBV11-2 to TRBJ1-1, with TRBD1 matching over 7 bases. The material sequenced was T cells isolated from PBMCs. The TCR was taken from a human donor in good health. The CDR3 bases are TGTGCCAGCAGCACAACCAGGGGGGATAAAGCAAATGAAGCTTTCTTT. Translating it yields CASSTTRGDKANEAFF.